This passage covers 17 T cell receptor beta chains from one sample sequenced in a study of CD8+ T cells in alopecia areata. Sequencing templates came from extracted RNA that was reverse transcribed into cDNA. The data were produced by immunoSEQ multiplex PCR, yet TCRdb's version contains in-frame clones alone and is incomplete. The sample records 150,000 to 200,000 clones, approximately 57% being singletons. Treatment reported: oral pan-JAK inhibitor, 5-10 mg twice daily. The sample here was CD4+ T cells sorted from blood, taken at week 24, from a patient treated with tofacitinib. The receptor source for this set is a human donor with alopecia areata.

This clone was seen a handful of times. The chain joins TRBV29-1 to TRBJ2-1, with 10 bases matching TRBD1. The CDR3 sequence is 15 residues long. Germline CDR1 SQVTM, CDR2 ANQGSEA. V gave up 5 bases and J gave up 5 bases; unmatched junction bases: 9. The CDR3 DNA sequence: TGCAGCGTTCTGGGGACAGGGGATAATCACAATGAGCAGTTCTTC. The encoded protein is CSVLGTGDNHNEQFF.

This clone has only a few counts. V usage is TRBV5-6 and J usage is TRBJ2-5, with D perhaps matching TRBD1 (5 bases). The V and J ends lost 0 bases and 2 bases respectively, with 11 bases between them. Germline values: CDR1 SGHDT, CDR2 YYEEEE. The CDR3 length is 15 residues. In DNA form, the CDR3 reads TGTGCCAGCAGCTTGGCGGGTAGGGGACAAGAGACCCAGTACTTC. Amino acid sequence: CASSLAGRGQETQYF.

This chain connects TRBV5-1 to TRBJ2-5; D is unclear. Germline CDR1 and CDR2: SGHRS and YFSETQ. The germline V and J ends were trimmed by 0 bases and 2 bases, with 14 bases remaining between them. This CDR3 comprises 16 residues. The CDR3: CASSLGVTTSQETQYF. As DNA, the CDR3 is TGCGCCAGCAGCTTGGGGGTAACGACCTCACAAGAGACCCAGTACTTC.

This clone has only one observation. This sequence joins TRBV9 and TRBJ2-3; no reliable D call. This CDR3 has 12 amino acids. V was pared by 0 bases and J by 5 bases, with 4 bases between. Germline V gene lookup returns CDR1 SGDLS and CDR2 YYNGEE. CDR3 amino acids: CASSVEQDTQYF. CDR3 in DNA: TGTGCCAGCAGCGTAGAGCAAGATACGCAGTATTTT.

The chain uses TRBV15 and TRBJ1-1, with 9 bases identical to TRBD1. This CDR3 spans 15 amino acids. Trimming cost V 4 bases and J 6 bases; bases outside gene matches: 9. Germline V gene lookup returns CDR1 LNHNV and CDR2 YYDKDF (reference sequence). CDR3 residues: CATSKATGGSSEAFF. The CDR3 DNA reads TGTGCCACCAGCAAAGCCACAGGGGGCTCCTCTGAAGCTTTCTTT.

The chain uses TRBV30 and TRBJ1-5; 8 nucleotides match TRBD1. The V segment lost 1 base and the J segment 0 bases; nucleotides outside the gene matches: 11. The germline V gene encodes CDR1 GTSNPN and CDR2 SVGIG (reference sequence). The CDR3 has 18 amino acids. CDR3 sequence: CAWSAGTGFPYSNQPQHF. The CDR3 DNA reads TGTGCCTGGAGTGCCGGGACAGGCTTCCCTTATAGCAATCAGCCCCAGCATTTT.

This clone has just a few counts. J is TRBJ1-4 and V is TRBV29-1; D might be TRBD1 (5 bases). V lost 6 bases to trimming and J lost 8 bases, with 10 bases between them. Germline CDR1 and CDR2: SQVTM and ANQGSEA. The CDR3 sequence is 11 residues long. The DNA of the CDR3 is TGCAGCGTCTTCAGGGAGGAAAAACTGTTTTTT. Protein sequence: CSVFREEKLFF.

This clone was picked up a small number of times. The DNA of the CDR3 is TGTGCCTGGAGTGAGTACAGACCTATGAACACTGAAGCTTTCTTT. It codes for CAWSEYRPMNTEAFF. This chain links TRBV30 with TRBJ1-1; D gene uncertain. V was pared by 1 base and J by 0 bases, with 12 bases between. The CDR3 contains 15 residues. Germline CDR1 reads GTSNPN; CDR2 reads SVGIG (reference sequence).

The chain uses TRBV29-1 and TRBJ2-5; D is ambiguous. The CDR3 sequence is 12 residues long. Germline V gene sequence: CDR1 SQVTM, CDR2 ANQGSEA. V lost 6 bases and J lost 7, with 15 bases in between. Here the CDR3 reads CSVEDGPRTQYF. As DNA, the CDR3 is TGCAGCGTCGAGGATGGACCGAGGACCCAGTACTTC.

This clone is a singleton in its sample. This chain joins TRBV2 and TRBJ1-4; D is perhaps TRBD1 (6 bases). Germline V gene data show CDR1 as SNHLY and CDR2 as FYNNEI. V shed 5 bases and J shed 0 bases, with 13 bases lying between them. The CDR3 totals 16 residues. CDR3 DNA sequence: TGTGCCAGCAGTCGGGACACTGCCGCAACTAATGAAAAACTGTTTTTT. Its translation: CASSRDTAATNEKLFF.

The genes are TRBV4-3 and TRBJ1-2, with no clear D. The V gene lost 0 bases and the J gene lost 6 bases, with 11 bases spanning the gap. Germline-derived CDR1 and CDR2 are LGHNA and YSLEER. This CDR3 has 14 residues. The CDR3 DNA reads TGCGCCAGCAGCCAAGAAGGACGGCCCAATGGCTACACCTTC. Translated, it gives CASSQEGRPNGYTF.

In its sample, this clone was seen a few times. The chain combines TRBV7-9 with TRBJ2-7; D is perhaps TRBD1 or TRBD2 (6 bases each). Germline V gene lookup returns CDR1 SEHNR and CDR2 FQNEAQ (reference sequence). Trimming removed 4 bases from V and 0 bases from J, with 13 bases in between. The CDR3 contains 15 residues. The CDR3 DNA is TGTGCCAGCAGCTACAGGGAGGCCCTCTCCTACGAGCAGTACTTC. It codes for CASSYREALSYEQYF.

V and J are TRBV4-2 and TRBJ2-2; perhaps TRBD2 as D (6 bases). This CDR3 contains 15 residues. With 0 bases removed from V and 5 bases from J, the gap between germline ends came to 10 bases. Germline values: CDR1 LGHNA, CDR2 YNFKEQ. The CDR3 DNA sequence: TGTGCCAGCAGCCAAGATATGGAGGGAACCGGGGAGCTGTTTTTT. It is translated as CASSQDMEGTGELFF.

This chain connects TRBV5-6 to TRBJ2-1; D not resolved. CDR1 and CDR2 from the germline V gene are SGHDT and YYEEEE. V lost 1 base and J 8 bases, leaving 13 bases between the germline ends. The CDR3 is 14 amino acids. The CDR3 DNA reads TGTGCCAGCAGCTTGTATGTTAGAATCTATGAGCAGTTCTTC. Translated, it gives CASSLYVRIYEQFF. Drawing the rest from reference TRBV5-6 and TRBJ2-1, the complete variable domain is DAGVTQSPTHLIKTRGQQVTLRCSPKSGHDTVSWYQQALGQGPQFIFQYYEEEERQRGNFPDRFSGHQFPNYSSELNVNALLLGDSALYLCASSLYVRIYEQFFGPGTRLTVL.

The rearrangement links TRBV10-2 to TRBJ1-5; D call uncertain. The CDR3 is 12 amino acids. The germline V gene has CDR1 WSHSY and CDR2 SAAADI. With 3 bases removed from V and 6 bases from J, the gap between germline ends came to 6 bases. The CDR3 reads CASSDSSQPQHF. The CDR3 DNA sequence: TGCGCCAGCAGTGATAGTAGTCAGCCCCAGCATTTT.

The CDR3 loop reads CASSPTSGVFTYEQYF. The CDR3 bases are TGTGCCAGCAGCCCGACTAGCGGAGTCTTCACCTACGAGCAGTACTTC. The chain has TRBV11-2 and TRBJ2-7, with 9 bases lining up with TRBD2. The CDR3 spans 16 residues. CDR1 is SGHAT and CDR2 is FQNNGV in the germline V gene. Losses at the gene ends were 5 bases for V and 2 bases for J; bases not matched to a gene: 10.

About this clone itself: Other DNA sequences within the sample encode an identical CDR3. The rearrangement joins TRBV29-1 to TRBJ2-2; D uncertain. V lost 4 bases to trimming and J lost 5 bases, with 8 bases between them. The CDR3 contains 12 residues. The germline V gene encodes CDR1 SQVTM and CDR2 ANQGSEA. The CDR3 region is CSVGSGTGELFF. The CDR3 nucleotides are TGCAGCGTTGGTTCTGGGACCGGGGAGCTGTTTTTT.